Here is one T cell receptor (beta chain) with its context. Its target is unknown. Mismatch with germline at one junction end may stem from a read error. The source of the sample is a study of cytomegalovirus exposure and HLA in healthy donors. CDR1 LNHDA and CDR2 SQIVND come from the germline V gene (reference sequence). The CDR3 extends over 15 amino acids. Primers for the PCR totalled 60 Vbeta and 13 Jbeta. Here immunoSEQ multiplex PCR was the method, and the copy in TCRdb shows in-frame clones only, minus some. The table lists 100,000 to 150,000 clones, 55% to 75% of them singletons. Findings and limits, study-wide: Later, TCR association rates were found to vary by HLA locus, highest for DRB1 and lowest for HLA-C. Reports indicated that the classifier achieved high specificity and sensitivity in diagnosing cytomegalovirus status.

The chain is built from TRBV19 and TRBJ2-1; 9 bases match TRBD2. The receptor's source is a man aged 25-45 years in good health and CMV-seronegative. Specimen: PBMCs. CDR3 nucleotide sequence: TGTGCCAGTAACCAACCGGGACTAGCTCACAACGAGCAGTTCTTC. Protein sequence: CASNQPGLAHNEQFF.